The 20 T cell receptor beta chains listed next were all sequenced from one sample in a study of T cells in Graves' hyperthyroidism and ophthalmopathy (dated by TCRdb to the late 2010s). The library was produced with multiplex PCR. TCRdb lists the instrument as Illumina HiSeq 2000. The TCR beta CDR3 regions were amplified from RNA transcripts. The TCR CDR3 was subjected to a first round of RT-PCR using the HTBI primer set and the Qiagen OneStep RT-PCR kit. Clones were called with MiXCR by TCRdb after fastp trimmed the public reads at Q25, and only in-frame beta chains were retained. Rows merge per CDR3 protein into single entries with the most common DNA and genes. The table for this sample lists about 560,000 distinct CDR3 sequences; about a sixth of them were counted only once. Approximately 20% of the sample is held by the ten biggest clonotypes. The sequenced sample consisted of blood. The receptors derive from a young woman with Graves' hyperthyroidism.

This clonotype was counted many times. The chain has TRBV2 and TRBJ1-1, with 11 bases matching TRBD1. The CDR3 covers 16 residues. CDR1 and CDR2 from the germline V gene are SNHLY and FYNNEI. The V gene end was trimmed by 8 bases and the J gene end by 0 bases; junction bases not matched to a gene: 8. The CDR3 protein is CASGRTGGFLNTEAFF. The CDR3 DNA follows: TGTGCCAGCGGAAGGACAGGGGGCTTCTTGAACACTGAAGCTTTCTTT.

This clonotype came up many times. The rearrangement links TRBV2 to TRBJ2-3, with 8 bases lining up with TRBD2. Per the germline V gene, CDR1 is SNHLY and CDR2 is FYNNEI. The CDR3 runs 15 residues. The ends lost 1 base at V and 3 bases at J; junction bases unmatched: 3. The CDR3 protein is CASSEGGLGTDTQYF. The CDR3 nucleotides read TGTGCCAGCAGTGAAGGGGGACTAGGTACAGATACGCAGTATTTT.

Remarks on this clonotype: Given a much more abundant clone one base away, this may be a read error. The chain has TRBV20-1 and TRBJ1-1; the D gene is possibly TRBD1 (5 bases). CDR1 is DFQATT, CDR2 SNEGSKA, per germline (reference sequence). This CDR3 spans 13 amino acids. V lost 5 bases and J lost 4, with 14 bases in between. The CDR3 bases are TGCAGTGCTGGAGGGCCCGGGGGCACTGAAGCTTTCTTT. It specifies CSAGGPGGTEAFF.

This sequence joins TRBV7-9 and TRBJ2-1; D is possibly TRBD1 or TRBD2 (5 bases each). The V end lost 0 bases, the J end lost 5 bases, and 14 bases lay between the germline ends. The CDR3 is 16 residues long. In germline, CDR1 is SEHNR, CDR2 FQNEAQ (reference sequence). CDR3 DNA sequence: TGTGCCAGCAGCTTAGCCCTCGGGACGGTAGACAATGAGCAGTTCTTC. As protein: CASSLALGTVDNEQFF.

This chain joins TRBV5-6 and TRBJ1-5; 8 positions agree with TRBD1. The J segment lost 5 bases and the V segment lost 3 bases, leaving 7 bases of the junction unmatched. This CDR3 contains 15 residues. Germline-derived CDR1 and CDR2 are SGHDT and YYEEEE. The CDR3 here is CASSSSDRAYQPQHF. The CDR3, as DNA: TGTGCCAGCAGCTCCTCGGACAGGGCGTATCAGCCCCAGCATTTT.

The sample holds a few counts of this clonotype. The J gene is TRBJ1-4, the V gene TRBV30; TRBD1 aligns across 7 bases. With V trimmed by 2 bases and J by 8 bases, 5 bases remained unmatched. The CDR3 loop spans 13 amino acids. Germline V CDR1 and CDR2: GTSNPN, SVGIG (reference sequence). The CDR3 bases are TGTGCCTGGAGTCCAACCAGGGGGGAAAAACTGTTTTTT. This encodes CAWSPTRGEKLFF.

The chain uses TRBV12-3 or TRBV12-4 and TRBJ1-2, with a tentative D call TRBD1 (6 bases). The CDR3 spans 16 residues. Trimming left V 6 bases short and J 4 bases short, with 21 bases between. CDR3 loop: CASRPSGAIGGYGYTF. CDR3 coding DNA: TGTGCCAGCAGACCCTCCGGGGCGATAGGGGGCTATGGCTACACCTTC.

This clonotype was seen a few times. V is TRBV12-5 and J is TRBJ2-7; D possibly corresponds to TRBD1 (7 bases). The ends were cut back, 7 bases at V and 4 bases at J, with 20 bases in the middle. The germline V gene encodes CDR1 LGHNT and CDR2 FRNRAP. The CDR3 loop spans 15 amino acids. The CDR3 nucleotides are TGTGCTAGTGCCCAACCCGAGGGGGCGGGGTACGAGCAGTACTTC. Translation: CASAQPEGAGYEQYF.

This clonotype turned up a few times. The CDR3 loop reads CASSRAGSNQPQHF. In DNA, the CDR3 is TGCGCCAGCAGCCGCGCGGGGAGTAATCAGCCCCAGCATTTT. The V and J genes are TRBV4-1 and TRBJ1-5, with unresolved D. Germline V CDR1 and CDR2: MGHRA, YSYEKL. V was pared by 4 bases and J by 4 bases, with 11 bases between. This CDR3 contains 14 residues.

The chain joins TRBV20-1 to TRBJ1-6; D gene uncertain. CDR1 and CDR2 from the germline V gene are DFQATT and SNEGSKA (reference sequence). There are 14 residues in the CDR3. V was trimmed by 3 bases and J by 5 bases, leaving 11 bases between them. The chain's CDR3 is CSASVGTDNSPLHF. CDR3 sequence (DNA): TGCAGTGCTAGTGTCGGTACGGATAATTCACCCCTCCACTTT.

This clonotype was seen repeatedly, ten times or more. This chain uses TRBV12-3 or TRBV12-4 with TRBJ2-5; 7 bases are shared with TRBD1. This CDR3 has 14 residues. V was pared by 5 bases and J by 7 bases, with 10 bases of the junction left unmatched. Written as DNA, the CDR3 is TGTGCCAGCAGTCTCCGACAGGGAATGGCGACCCAGTACTTC. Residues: CASSLRQGMATQYF.

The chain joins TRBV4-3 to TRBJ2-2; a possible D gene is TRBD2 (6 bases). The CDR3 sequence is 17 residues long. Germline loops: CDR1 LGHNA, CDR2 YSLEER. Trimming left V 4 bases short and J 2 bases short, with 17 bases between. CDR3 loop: CASSRGAPGLNTGELFF. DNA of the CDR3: TGCGCCAGCAGCCGAGGGGCTCCGGGACTTAACACCGGGGAGCTGTTTTTT.

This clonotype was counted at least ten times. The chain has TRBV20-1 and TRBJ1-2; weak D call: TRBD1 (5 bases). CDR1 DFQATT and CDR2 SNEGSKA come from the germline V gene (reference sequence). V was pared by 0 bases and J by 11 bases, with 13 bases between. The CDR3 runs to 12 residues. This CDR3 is CSARDRDLKYTF. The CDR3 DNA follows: TGCAGTGCTAGAGACCGGGACCTTAAGTACACCTTC.

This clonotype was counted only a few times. The CDR3 region is CASKEQGPYEQYF. In nucleotides, the CDR3 is TGTGCCAGCAAAGAACAGGGCCCCTACGAGCAGTACTTC. The rearrangement uses TRBV2 and TRBJ2-7, with D possibly being TRBD1 (6 bases). The V and J ends lost 7 bases and 2 bases respectively, with 12 bases between them. The CDR3 sequence is 13 residues long. Germline V lookup: CDR1 SNHLY, CDR2 FYNNEI.

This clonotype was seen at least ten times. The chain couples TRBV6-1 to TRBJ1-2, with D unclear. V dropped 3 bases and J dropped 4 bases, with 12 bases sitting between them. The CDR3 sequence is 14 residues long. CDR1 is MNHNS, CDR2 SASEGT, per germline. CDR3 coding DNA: TGTGCCAGCAGTGAGTCAGCCCAAGGCTATGGCTACACCTTC. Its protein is CASSESAQGYGYTF.

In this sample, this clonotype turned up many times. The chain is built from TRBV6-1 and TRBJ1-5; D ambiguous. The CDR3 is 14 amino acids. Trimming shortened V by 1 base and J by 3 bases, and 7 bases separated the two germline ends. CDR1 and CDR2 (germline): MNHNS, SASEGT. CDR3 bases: TGTGCCAGCAGTGAAGGAGGTTCCAATCAGCCCCAGCATTTT. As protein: CASSEGGSNQPQHF.

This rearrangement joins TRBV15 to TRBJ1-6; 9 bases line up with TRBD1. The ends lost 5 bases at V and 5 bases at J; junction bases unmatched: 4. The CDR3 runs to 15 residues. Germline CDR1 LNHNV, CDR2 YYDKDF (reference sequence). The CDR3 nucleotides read TGTGCCACCAGCGTACGGGACAGGGATAATTCACCCCTCCACTTT. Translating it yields CATSVRDRDNSPLHF.

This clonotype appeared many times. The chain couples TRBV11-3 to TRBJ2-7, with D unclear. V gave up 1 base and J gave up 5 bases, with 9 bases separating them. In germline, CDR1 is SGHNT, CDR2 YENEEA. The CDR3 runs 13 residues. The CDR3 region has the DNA TGTGCCAGCAGCTTAGGGCCCCTAGACGAGCAGTACTTC. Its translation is CASSLGPLDEQYF.

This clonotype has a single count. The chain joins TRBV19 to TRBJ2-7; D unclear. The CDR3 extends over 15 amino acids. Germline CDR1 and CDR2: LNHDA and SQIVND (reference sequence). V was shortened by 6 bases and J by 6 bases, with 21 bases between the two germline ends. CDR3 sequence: CASSPPDGYIGEQYF. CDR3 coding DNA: TGTGCCAGTAGCCCCCCGGACGGATACATTGGCGAGCAGTACTTC.

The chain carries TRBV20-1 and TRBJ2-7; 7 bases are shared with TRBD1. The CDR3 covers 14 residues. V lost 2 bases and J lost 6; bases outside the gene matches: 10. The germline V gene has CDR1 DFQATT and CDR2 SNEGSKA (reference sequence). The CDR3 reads CSARKTGVLGEQYF. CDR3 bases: TGCAGTGCTAGAAAAACAGGGGTGTTAGGCGAGCAGTACTTC.